This TCR beta chain stems from a study of control samples from healthy donors and cancer patients. This clone was picked up one time. The V and J ends lost 1 base and 1 base respectively, with 10 bases between them. Germline CDR1 SGHAT, CDR2 FQNNGV. This CDR3 region has 15 residues. Clones were read by immunoSEQ multiplex PCR, and TCRdb kept only the in-frame ones, dropping some. The data hold roughly 120,000 clones, with approximately 88% observed a single time. V and J are TRBV11-2 and TRBJ2-5, with a possible D match to TRBD2 (5 bases). This receptor was taken from a man in his forties or fifties in good health. Sequenced sample: blood. CDR3 DNA: TGTGCCAGCAGCTTAGGCGCGGGCCCCCAAGAGACCCAGTACTTC. The encoded protein is CASSLGAGPQETQYF.